This T cell receptor beta chain was profiled in a study of response to subunit inactivated influenza vaccine. Notes on the study in general: It was the authors' suggestion that each seasonal influenza vaccination recruits few new T cells.

Worth noting for this clonotype: Its target is not known.

MiXCR was run by TCRdb on the RT-PCR reads, yielding one entry per CDR3 protein. The sample consists of under 750,000 distinct CDR3 sequences, roughly 10% of them appearing once. This receptor was obtained from a man in his forties or fifties who received an inactivated influenza vaccine. The material was PBMCs from blood, obtained on the day of vaccination.

The CDR3 bases are TGCGCCAGCCGGACTACTACAGGAGAGACCCAGTACTTC. Amino acids: CASRTTTGETQYF. The chain recombines TRBV5-1 with TRBJ2-5, with a possible D match to TRBD2 (6 bases). V was trimmed by 7 bases and J by 4 bases, leaving 14 bases between them. Germline V gene data show CDR1 as SGHRS and CDR2 as YFSETQ. CDR3 length equals 13 residues.